The next 30 T cell receptor beta chains were all read from a single sample in a study of shared clonotypes between healthy human individuals. CD45RO negativity and positive selection for CCR7 defined naive CD8 cells, a population that excluded terminally differentiated effector memory CD45RA+ cells. The protocol was immunoSEQ multiplex PCR, while the TCRdb copy is restricted to in-frame clones and leaves out a portion. The data show roughly 2 million clones, about 95% seen once. The source material was naive CD8+ T cells sorted from blood. The origin of the receptors is a man aged 18 to 30 in good health.

This clone turned up a few times. The sample carries other DNA sequences with the same CDR3. This chain connects TRBV29-1 to TRBJ2-7; TRBD1 matches at 7 bases. The J segment lost 0 bases and the V segment lost 6 bases, leaving 2 bases of the junction unmatched. The CDR3 covers 12 residues. Germline CDR1 and CDR2: SQVTM and ANQGSEA. The CDR3 here is CSVGDSSYEQYF. As DNA, the CDR3 is TGCAGCGTGGGGGACAGCTCCTACGAGCAGTACTTC.

The chain links TRBV4-1 to TRBJ2-1; 10 bases fit TRBD2. J was trimmed by 5 bases and V by 1 base; bases with no gene match: 8. The CDR3 extends over 17 amino acids. In germline, CDR1 is MGHRA, CDR2 YSYEKL. CDR3 sequence (DNA): TGCGCCAGCAGCCAAGTTGTCTCAGCGGGGGGGAACAATGAGCAGTTCTTC. It encodes CASSQVVSAGGNNEQFF.

The chain carries TRBV4-1 and TRBJ1-1; D is ambiguous. Germline CDR1 reads MGHRA; CDR2 reads YSYEKL. Trimming took 0 bases from V and 5 from J, leaving 10 bases between them. CDR3 length equals 14 residues. CDR3 protein: CASSQDILWTEAFF. The CDR3 DNA reads TGCGCCAGCAGCCAAGACATTCTTTGGACTGAAGCTTTCTTT.

The rearrangement links TRBV27 to TRBJ2-2, with TRBD2 as a possible D gene (5 bases). This CDR3 spans 14 amino acids. Germline CDR1 and CDR2: MNHEY and SMNVEV (reference sequence). The V end was cut by 10 bases, the J end by 0 bases, with 12 bases between. The CDR3 region has the DNA TGTGCCACCCGAGCCGGGACGAACACCGGGGAGCTGTTTTTT. Encoded protein: CATRAGTNTGELFF.

V gene TRBV4-3 combines with J gene TRBJ2-1, with TRBD1 identical over 8 bases. V shed 3 bases, J shed 4 bases, and the junction held 8 bases outside the gene matches. This CDR3 is 16 amino acids long. Germline V gives CDR1 LGHNA, CDR2 YSLEER. This CDR3 reads CASSQDGTGIYNEQFF. In DNA, the CDR3 is TGCGCCAGCAGCCAGGATGGGACAGGCATATACAATGAGCAGTTCTTC.

The chain joins TRBV15 to TRBJ2-3; D not certain. Trimming took 2 bases from V and 6 from J, leaving 9 bases between them. CDR1 and CDR2 from the germline V gene are LNHNV and YYDKDF (reference sequence). The CDR3 runs 13 residues. The CDR3, as DNA: TGTGCCACCAGCAGACTGTATGAGGATACGCAGTATTTT. This sequence encodes CATSRLYEDTQYF.

The chain uses TRBV4-1 and TRBJ2-7, with D tentatively TRBD2 (5 bases). Germline CDR1 and CDR2: MGHRA and YSYEKL. Trimming took 1 base from V and 7 from J, leaving 14 bases between them. The CDR3 length is 14 residues. CDR3 region: CASSQVAGNDEQYF. DNA of the CDR3: TGCGCCAGCAGCCAAGTTGCCGGGAATGATGAGCAGTACTTC.

The chain employs TRBV5-1 and TRBJ2-4; 12 bases are shared with TRBD1. V gave up 4 bases and J gave up 3 bases; unmatched junction bases: 11. CDR3 length: 18 residues. Germline CDR1 reads SGHRS; CDR2 reads YFSETQ. Here the CDR3 reads CASSRSGTGGLGKNIQYF. DNA of the CDR3: TGCGCCAGCAGCAGATCCGGGACAGGGGGCTTGGGCAAAAACATTCAGTACTTC.

This chain links TRBV4-1 with TRBJ2-5; either TRBD1 or TRBD2 may fit D (6 bases each). The CDR3 has 13 residues. The V gene's germline CDR1 is MGHRA and CDR2 YSYEKL. V was shortened by 3 bases and J by 5 bases, with 10 bases between the two germline ends. The CDR3, as DNA: TGCGCCAGCAGCCACAAAGGGGGGGAGACCCAGTACTTC. Its translation: CASSHKGGETQYF.

The V gene is TRBV19, the J gene TRBJ1-1; D not certain. The CDR3 is 14 residues long. CDR1 is LNHDA, CDR2 SQIVND, per germline (reference sequence). Trimming pared 5 bases from V and 6 bases from J, leaving 16 bases between. CDR3 residues: CASSHPGLSPEAFF. DNA of the CDR3: TGTGCCAGTAGTCATCCGGGCCTTTCCCCTGAAGCTTTCTTT.

The chain carries TRBV30 and TRBJ2-1; 13 bases match TRBD2. The germline gives CDR1 GTSNPN, CDR2 SVGIG (reference sequence). The CDR3 loop spans 22 amino acids. The J segment lost 0 bases and the V segment lost 4 bases, leaving 21 bases of the junction unmatched. CDR3 DNA: TGTGCCTGGACCCTCACTGGAGGACTAGCGGGAGCCGGACCCAGCTCCTACAATGAGCAGTTCTTC. This translates into CAWTLTGGLAGAGPSSYNEQFF. The whole variable domain, filled in from reference TRBV30 and TRBJ2-1, reads SQTIHQWPATLVQPVGSPLSLECTVEGTSNPNLYWYRQAAGRGLQLLFYSVGIGQISSEVPQNLSASRPQDRQFILSSKKLLLSDSGFYLCAWTLTGGLAGAGPSSYNEQFFGPGTRLTVL.

This chain connects TRBV27 to TRBJ1-6; tentatively, D is TRBD1 (5 bases). V was pared by 6 bases and J by 5 bases, with 11 bases between. CDR1 and CDR2 (germline): MNHEY, SMNVEV (reference sequence). CDR3 length: 14 amino acids. The CDR3: CASSPGTDNSPLHF. The CDR3 DNA follows: TGTGCCAGCAGCCCTGGGACGGATAATTCACCCCTCCACTTT.

This clone is a singleton in its sample. The rearrangement uses TRBV6-5 and TRBJ1-1, with D possibly TRBD1 on 6 matching bases. Per the germline V gene, CDR1 is MNHEY and CDR2 is SVGAGI. With 4 bases removed from V and 3 bases from J, the gap between germline ends came to 12 bases. The CDR3 has 14 residues. The CDR3 DNA reads as TGTGCCAGCAGTTCGTCGGACAGTTACACTGAAGCTTTCTTT. Translated, it gives CASSSSDSYTEAFF.

This clone was recorded only once. V is TRBV5-6 and J is TRBJ1-2, with D hard to call. The germline CDR1 and CDR2 sequences are SGHDT and YYEEEE. Trimming took off 4 bases at V and 5 bases at J, with 24 bases between the two ends. This CDR3 has 17 residues. CDR3 loop: CASSLVVSLGEVYGYTF. CDR3 nucleotide sequence: TGTGCCAGCAGCCTGGTAGTGAGTCTAGGAGAGGTGTATGGCTACACCTTC.

A remark on this clone: The sample carries other DNA sequences with the same CDR3. V is TRBV6-1 and J is TRBJ2-3; D possibly corresponds to TRBD2 (5 bases). Trimming shortened V by 3 bases and J by 0 bases, and 7 bases separated the two germline ends. Germline V lookup: CDR1 MNHNS, CDR2 SASEGT. The CDR3 consists of 14 residues. The CDR3 region has the DNA TGTGCCAGCAGTGACCCGGGGAGCACAGATACGCAGTATTTT. As protein: CASSDPGSTDTQYF.

The chain combines TRBV12-5 with TRBJ2-7; the D gene is possibly TRBD1 (5 bases). CDR1 and CDR2 from the germline V gene are LGHNT and FRNRAP. V lost 4 bases and J lost 1, with 8 bases in between. The CDR3 runs 13 residues. Written as DNA, the CDR3 is TGTGCTAGTGGTTCCAGGGTATCCTACGAGCAGTACTTC. This codes for CASGSRVSYEQYF.

The J gene is TRBJ2-3, the V gene TRBV15; D ambiguous. The CDR3 length is 15 residues. Germline lookup yields CDR1 LNHNV and CDR2 YYDKDF (reference sequence). V was pared by 3 bases and J by 3 bases, with 13 bases between. In nucleotides, the CDR3 is TGTGCCACCAGCAGGGAACTTCTCTCAACAGATACGCAGTATTTT. Its translation: CATSRELLSTDTQYF.

This chain links TRBV4-1 with TRBJ1-1; tentative D call: TRBD1 (6 bases). V was trimmed by 2 bases and J by 6 bases, leaving 16 bases between them. The germline V gene has CDR1 MGHRA and CDR2 YSYEKL. The CDR3 length is 15 residues. DNA of the CDR3: TGCGCCAGCAGCCAATTACCCGGACAGTCTCCTGAAGCTTTCTTT. Amino acid sequence: CASSQLPGQSPEAFF.

The V call is TRBV6-5, the J call TRBJ2-5; D call uncertain. The J call may be faulty, since TRBJ2-7 better matches the DNA end. CDR3 length: 15 amino acids. Per the germline V gene, CDR1 is MNHEY and CDR2 is SVGAGI. The CDR3 is CASSWAQSTYYEQYF. In nucleotides, the CDR3 is TGTGCCAGCAGTTGGGCACAGTCTACTTACTACGAGCAGTACTTC.

The chain is built from TRBV7-9 and TRBJ2-1; no reliable D call. The ends were cut back, 4 bases at V and 5 bases at J, with 12 bases in the middle. Germline V lookup: CDR1 SEHNR, CDR2 FQNEAQ (reference sequence). The CDR3 is 14 residues long. CDR3 coding DNA: TGTGCCAGCAGCTCCGGTTTTTCGGACAATGAGCAGTTCTTC. Translation gives CASSSGFSDNEQFF.

V gene TRBV10-3 combines with J gene TRBJ2-7; 8 bases align to TRBD2. Trimming took 6 bases from V and 0 from J; bases not matched to a gene: 7. This CDR3 contains 15 residues. The germline V gene encodes CDR1 ENHRY and CDR2 SYGVKD. CDR3 nucleotides: TGTGCCATCAGCCCGACTAGCGAATTCTCCTACGAGCAGTACTTC. Residues: CAISPTSEFSYEQYF.

This chain joins TRBV7-9 and TRBJ1-5; D gene unclear. The CDR3 runs to 13 residues. V lost 1 base to trimming and J lost 10 bases, with 11 bases between them. Per germline, CDR1 SEHNR and CDR2 FQNEAQ (reference sequence). This chain's CDR3 is CASSLGPVGPQHF. CDR3 nucleotide sequence: TGTGCCAGCAGCTTAGGGCCTGTTGGCCCCCAGCATTTT.

With regard to this clone: The same CDR3 can be traced to other DNA sequences in this sample. The V gene is TRBV28, the J gene TRBJ1-6; tentative D call: TRBD1 (6 bases). The CDR3 consists of 15 residues. The V gene's germline CDR1 is MDHEN and CDR2 SYDVKM. Trimming removed 3 bases at V and 0 bases at J, with 6 bases between. CDR3 bases: TGTGCCAGCAGTTTCAGGGGCTCCTATAATTCACCCCTCCACTTT. Protein sequence: CASSFRGSYNSPLHF.

The V call is TRBV11-2, the J call TRBJ2-7; D is unresolved. V was trimmed by 3 bases and J by 5 bases, leaving 11 bases between them. Germline V gene sequence: CDR1 SGHAT, CDR2 FQNNGV. The CDR3 is 13 residues long. The CDR3 sequence is CASSFKPSNEQYF. CDR3 sequence (DNA): TGTGCCAGCAGCTTTAAACCCAGTAACGAGCAGTACTTC.

This clone was detected only once. The rearrangement uses TRBV19 and TRBJ2-1; 9 positions match TRBD2. V gave up 6 bases and J gave up 4 bases; unmatched junction bases: 1. From germline, CDR1 is LNHDA and CDR2 SQIVND (reference sequence). This CDR3 region has 13 residues. CDR3 in DNA: TGTGCCAGTAGGCTAGCGGGGTACAATGAGCAGTTCTTC. Protein sequence: CASRLAGYNEQFF.

J is TRBJ2-1 and V is TRBV21-1; the DNA was not compared with TRBD2, the D call given in the table. TRBV21-1 is noted as a pseudogene. The CDR3 consists of 16 residues. The CDR3 region is CASSKLAGEDGDEQFF. CDR3 DNA: TGTGCCAGCAGCAAACTGGCGGGAGAGGACGGCGATGAGCAGTTCTTC.

The rearrangement uses TRBV27 and TRBJ1-5; the D gene is possibly TRBD1 (5 bases). The germline V gene encodes CDR1 MNHEY and CDR2 SMNVEV (reference sequence). Trimming cost V 4 bases and J 2 bases, with 18 bases left between them. The CDR3 spans 17 residues. The CDR3 reads CASSSAGVEVRNQPQHF. As DNA, the CDR3 is TGTGCCAGCAGTTCGGCGGGGGTGGAGGTTCGCAATCAGCCCCAGCATTTT.

Worth noting for this clone: The germline gene is not matched at one end of the junction; a read error may be the cause. The sample carries other DNA sequences with the same CDR3. The chain joins TRBV6-5 to TRBJ1-6; D is undetermined. The CDR3 extends over 12 amino acids. Germline-derived CDR1 and CDR2 are MNHEY and SVGAGI. The CDR3 sequence is CASSYLDSPLHF. CDR3 DNA: TGCGCCAGCAGTTACTTAGATTCACCCCTCCACTTT.

This chain uses TRBV28 with TRBJ1-1; perhaps TRBD1 as D (6 bases). CDR3 length: 15 amino acids. V dropped 3 bases and J dropped 0 bases, with 11 bases sitting between them. Germline CDR1 reads MDHEN; CDR2 reads SYDVKM. CDR3 nucleotides: TGTGCCAGCAGTTTGGGACACGGAATGAACACTGAAGCTTTCTTT. Residues: CASSLGHGMNTEAFF. Filled out from reference TRBV28 and TRBJ1-1, the complete variable domain reads DVKVTQSSRYLVKRTGEKVFLECVQDMDHENMFWYRQDPGLGLRLIYFSYDVKMKEKGDIPEGYSVSREKKERFSLILESASTNQTSMYLCASSLGHGMNTEAFFGQGTRLTVV.

The chain uses TRBV11-1 and TRBJ2-7; 11 bases map to TRBD2. Germline assignment: CDR1 SGHAT and CDR2 FQDESV (reference sequence). The CDR3 covers 16 residues. V trimming: 5 bases; J trimming: 1 base; junction bases outside the gene matches: 7. The CDR3 coding sequence is TGTGCCAGCAGCGGGCGGACTAGCGGGCGTTCCTACGAGCAGTACTTC. Translating gives CASSGRTSGRSYEQYF.